This T cell receptor beta chain appears in the sequencing data of a study of blood T cells in healthy people across ages. Isolation yielded PBMCs, at least 6.5 million per sample, in every case. Details on this clonotype: Antigen unknown.

Notes on the study in general: A strong correlation was found between TCR beta diversity and the percentage of naive T cells. Long-lived donors exceeded aged donors in naive CD4+ cells and diversity.

This CDR3 region has 14 residues. Looked up from germline, CDR1 is DFQATT and CDR2 is SNEGSKA (reference sequence). J was trimmed by 3 bases and V by 1 base; bases with no gene match: 5. With a J-beta primer mix and a sample-barcoded 5' primer, a second PCR ran 7 to 11 cycles. TCRdb re-called the 5' RACE reads with MiXCR, one entry per CDR3 protein. The sample has around 1,800,000 distinct CDR3 sequences, 30% to 40% seen once. V usage is TRBV20-1 and J usage is TRBJ1-2, with 7 bases identical to TRBD1. Sequencing used blood. This sequence was found in a human donor in good health. The CDR3 loop is CSARGAGTDYGYTF. CDR3 nucleotides: TGCAGTGCTAGAGGCGCCGGGACAGACTATGGCTACACCTTC.